Listed below are T cell receptor beta chains from one sample, sequenced in a study of CD8+ T cells in alopecia areata. The protocol was immunoSEQ multiplex PCR, while the TCRdb copy is restricted to in-frame clones and leaves out a portion. The table lists around 140,000 clones, roughly 53% of them singletons. The input for sequencing was CD4+ T cells sorted from blood, taken at week 0. The receptor source for this set is a human donor with alopecia areata. CDR3s include the opening cysteine and the closing phenylalanine or tryptophan. Fields, in order: V gene, clone size, CDR3 length, D gene, J gene, CDR3 protein, CDR3 DNA. A D gene is named only where the DNA matches it firmly. Clone size is shown for a subset of rows, as once, few, many or a class of expanded clone.

>TRBV29-1|once|12|NA|TRBJ2-7
CSVIGFKDEQYF
TGCAGCGTTATCGGGTTCAAGGACGAGCAGTACTTC
>TRBV30|NA|14|NA|TRBJ1-5
CAWSVGARNQPQHF
TGTGCCTGGAGTGTAGGGGCGAGGAATCAGCCCCAGCATTTT
>TRBV30|few|17|TRBD2|TRBJ2-1
CAWRPSGGSRFSNEQFF
TGTGCCTGGAGGCCTAGCGGGGGGTCCAGGTTCTCCAATGAGCAGTTCTTC
>TRBV29-1|NA|11|NA|TRBJ2-3
CSVAGGDTQYF
TGCAGCGTTGCTGGGGGCGATACGCAGTATTTT
>TRBV2|NA|15|NA|TRBJ2-2
CASSEVQGATGELFF
TGTGCCAGCAGTGAAGTCCAGGGAGCCACCGGGGAGCTGTTTTTT
>TRBV10-3|few|17|NA|TRBJ2-1
CAISESDTGTLSGEQFF
TGTGCCATCAGTGAGTCGGATACAGGGACCCTCAGTGGTGAGCAGTTCTTC
>TRBV27|NA|14|TRBD1|TRBJ1-2
CASSLIRDRGGYTF
TGTGCCAGCAGTTTGATCCGGGACAGGGGTGGCTACACCTTC
>TRBV2|NA|11|NA|TRBJ2-5
CASRNIETQYF
TGTGCCAGCAGGAACATTGAGACCCAGTACTTC
>TRBV4-2|NA|16|NA|TRBJ2-1
CASSPAGGQAGHEQFF
TGTGCCAGCAGCCCCGCAGGGGGCCAAGCGGGACATGAGCAGTTCTTC
>TRBV30|once|18|TRBD2|TRBJ2-3
CAGSLGLAGGRSTDTQYF
TGTGCCGGGAGTTTAGGTCTAGCGGGGGGGCGGAGCACAGATACGCAGTATTTT
>TRBV5-1|few|14|TRBD2|TRBJ2-2
CASRTSGGTGELFF
TGCGCCTCACGGACTAGCGGGGGCACCGGGGAGCTGTTTTTT
>TRBV30|NA|14|NA|TRBJ2-2
CAWSDGRDTGELFF
TGTGCCTGGAGTGACGGTCGAGACACCGGGGAGCTGTTTTTT